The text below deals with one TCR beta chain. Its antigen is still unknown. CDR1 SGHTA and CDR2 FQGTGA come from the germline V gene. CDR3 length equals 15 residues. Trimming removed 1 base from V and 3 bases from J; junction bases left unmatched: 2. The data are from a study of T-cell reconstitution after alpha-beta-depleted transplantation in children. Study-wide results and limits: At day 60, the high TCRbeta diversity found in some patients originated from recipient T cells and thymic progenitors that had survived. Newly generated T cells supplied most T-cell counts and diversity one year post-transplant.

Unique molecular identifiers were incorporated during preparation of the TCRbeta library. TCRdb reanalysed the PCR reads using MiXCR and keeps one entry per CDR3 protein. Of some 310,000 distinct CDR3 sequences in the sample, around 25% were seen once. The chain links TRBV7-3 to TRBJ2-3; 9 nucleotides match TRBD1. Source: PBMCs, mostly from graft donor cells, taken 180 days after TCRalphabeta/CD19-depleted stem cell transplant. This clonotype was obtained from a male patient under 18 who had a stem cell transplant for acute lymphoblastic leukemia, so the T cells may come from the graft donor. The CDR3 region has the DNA TGTGCCAGCAGCTTAATCGGGACAGGGACAGATACGCAGTATTTT. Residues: CASSLIGTGTDTQYF.